A single sample gave rise to the 10 T cell receptor beta chains below, sequenced in a study of beta chain features in type 1 diabetes (dated by TCRdb to the late 2010s). Library creation used the immunoSEQ multiplex PCR assay. The entire isolated RNA was reverse transcribed using the High Capacity cDNA Reverse Transcription Kit, and thus expressed TCRB transcripts were sequenced. Imported from immuneACCESS, the table was reduced by TCRdb to in-frame sequences with V and J called. These copies leave out some clones; in studies compared against another copy, an unresolved V gene accounts for under half, and the cause of the remainder is not known. The sample table holds hundreds of thousands of clones, of which roughly a sixth were seen once. Together, the top ten hold approximately 0.093% of the sample. The sequencing input was naive CD4+ T cells from blood. Sample cell subset or site, as interpreted from the label and publication: true naive CD4+ T cells. The receptors derive from a man aged 18 to 30 in good health.

This clone was observed a few times. V is TRBV20-1 and J is TRBJ1-4; no reliable D call. CDR3 length: 11 residues. CDR1 DFQATT and CDR2 SNEGSKA come from the germline V gene (reference sequence). The ends were cut back, 1 base at V and 8 bases at J, with 5 bases in the middle. The CDR3 coding sequence is TGCAGTGCTAGAGGACGCGAAAAACTGTTTTTT. Residues: CSARGREKLFF.

This clone was seen once. This chain connects TRBV5-1 to TRBJ2-1; D perhaps matches TRBD1 (6 bases). V was trimmed by 4 bases and J by 0 bases, leaving 11 bases between them. Looked up from germline, CDR1 is SGHRS and CDR2 is YFSETQ. CDR3 length: 15 residues. The CDR3 loop is CASSLHRASYNEQFF. CDR3 DNA: TGCGCCAGCAGCCTCCACAGGGCCTCCTACAATGAGCAGTTCTTC.

This clone has a handful of counts. The chain has TRBV7-2 and TRBJ2-7; TRBD2 matches at 7 bases. J was trimmed by 2 bases and V by 1 base; bases with no gene match: 8. Germline V gene data show CDR1 as SGHTA and CDR2 as FQGNSA. This CDR3 contains 16 residues. This CDR3 reads CASSLGASGGTYEQYF. The CDR3 DNA sequence: TGTGCCAGCAGCTTAGGCGCTAGCGGAGGAACCTACGAGCAGTACTTC.

This sequence joins TRBV4-3 and TRBJ2-2; D is perhaps TRBD1 or TRBD2 (5 bases each). The germline V and J ends were trimmed by 0 bases and 9 bases, with 17 bases remaining between them. This CDR3 comprises 16 residues. Germline V gene sequence: CDR1 LGHNA, CDR2 YSLEER. Here the CDR3 DNA reads TGCGCCAGCAGCCAAGATAGACAGACTACCGCCCGGGAGCTGTTTTTT. It is translated as CASSQDRQTTARELFF.

The chain uses TRBV29-1 and TRBJ1-1, with 8 positions matching TRBD1. This CDR3 is 14 amino acids long. CDR1 and CDR2 (germline): SQVTM, ANQGSEA. V lost 5 bases and J lost 4; bases outside the gene matches: 9. The CDR3: CSVPRQGFATEAFF. In nucleotides, the CDR3 is TGCAGCGTTCCAAGACAGGGGTTCGCCACTGAAGCTTTCTTT.

This clone has only a few counts. Here the CDR3 DNA reads TGTGCCAGCCGGGCGGGACAGGGGCCCTATGGCTACACCTTC. The encoded protein is CASRAGQGPYGYTF. The chain carries TRBV2 and TRBJ1-2; 10 nucleotides match TRBD1. CDR3 length: 14 amino acids. Germline CDR1 and CDR2: SNHLY and FYNNEI. Trimming cost V 8 bases and J 4 bases; bases outside gene matches: 7.

The rearrangement uses TRBV2 and TRBJ2-7; TRBD2 matches 8 bases. The CDR3 consists of 14 residues. CDR1 and CDR2 (germline): SNHLY, FYNNEI. After removal of 7 bases from V and 4 bases from J, the junction contained 9 bases not matched to a gene. The CDR3 loop reads CASKGVAGLYEQYF. In DNA, the CDR3 is TGTGCCAGCAAGGGGGTAGCGGGACTGTACGAGCAGTACTTC.

This clone has a handful of counts. The junction differs from germline at one of its ends, possibly a read error. The rearrangement uses TRBV30 and TRBJ2-7; D is unresolved. This CDR3 region has 10 residues. From germline, CDR1 is GTSNPN and CDR2 SVGIG (reference sequence). CDR3 sequence (DNA): TGTGCCTGGAGGATGGGCCCGGCACTATTC. Encoded protein: CAWRMGPALF.

The chain recombines TRBV14 with TRBJ2-1; D might be TRBD2 (5 bases). Germline loops: CDR1 SGHDN, CDR2 FVKESK. This CDR3 has 13 residues. Trimming shortened V by 1 base and J by 7 bases, and 8 bases separated the two germline ends. The chain's CDR3 is CASSQGGSNEQFF. The DNA of the CDR3 is TGTGCCAGCAGCCAAGGAGGGTCGAATGAGCAGTTCTTC.

The chain is built from TRBV5-4 and TRBJ2-3; D might be TRBD2 (5 bases). Between the trimmed V and J ends, which lost 0 bases and 0 bases, there was a span of 17 bases. The CDR3 contains 18 residues. Germline CDR1 and CDR2: SGHNT and YYREEE (reference sequence). As DNA, the CDR3 is TGTGCCAGCAGCTTGGGTAGGCTGCGACGGACTAGCACAGATACGCAGTATTTT. Translation: CASSLGRLRRTSTDTQYF.